This T cell receptor (beta chain) was profiled in a study of blood T cells in healthy people across ages. Total RNA extracted from each sample amounted to at least 5 micrograms. With a J-beta primer mix and a sample-barcoded 5' primer, a second PCR ran roughly 6 to 12 cycles. Every sample produced at least 2.5 million CDR3-containing paired-end reads. TCRdb re-called the 5' RACE reads with MiXCR, one entry per CDR3 protein. The sample has 800,000 to 950,000 distinct CDR3 sequences, approximately 49% seen once. This CDR3 contains 13 residues. The germline V gene has CDR1 MDHEN and CDR2 SYDVKM. The V call is TRBV28, the J call TRBJ2-5; 8 bases fit TRBD1. TRBJ2-7 matches the DNA end more closely, so the J call is doubtful. This sequence was found in a man aged 25 to 40 in good health. Sequenced sample: blood. CDR3 bases: TGTGCCAGCAAGGGGACAGGCTTCTACGAGCAGTACTTC. The encoded protein is CASKGTGFYEQYF.